This TCR beta chain was captured in a study of regulatory T cells in long-lasting Graves disease. iRepertoire HTBI primers and Arm-PCR of CDR3 regions built TCR beta libraries. Using its own MiXCR run on the multiplex PCR reads, TCRdb lists one record per CDR3 protein. The sample carries around 450,000 distinct CDR3 sequences, 15% recorded once. The time point is: newly diagnosed GD, antithyroid drugs for less than 3 months. Researchers made the TCR library from RNA that was extracted from PBMCs. V was pared by 2 bases and J by 6 bases, with 8 bases of the junction left unmatched. The CDR3 has 15 amino acids. The germline CDR1 and CDR2 sequences are SGHTA and FQGTGA. The sample was also linked to a second study, of T cells in Graves' hyperthyroidism and ophthalmopathy.

The TCR sequence derives from a woman in her 40s with Graves disease. The specimen comprised peripheral blood mononuclear cells (PBMCs), sampled at new diagnosis, from a patient treated with antithyroid drugs. The rearrangement joins TRBV7-3 to TRBJ2-3; 7 nucleotides match TRBD2. As DNA, the CDR3 is TGTGCCAGCAGCTTATCCGGACTAGATAGGGATACGCAGTATTTT. Its translation is CASSLSGLDRDTQYF. Variable domain in full (rest from reference TRBV7-3 and TRBJ2-3): GAGVSQTPSNKVTEKGKYVELRCDPISGHTALYWYRQSLGQGPEFLIYFQGTGAADDSGLPNDRFFAVRPEGSVSTLKIQRTERGDSAVYLCASSLSGLDRDTQYFGPGTRLTVL.